The 22 T cell receptor beta chains reported below all come from one sample, sequenced in a study of T cell responses to AZD1222 COVID-19 vaccine. The method was immunoSEQ multiplex PCR; TCRdb's version includes in-frame clones alone and lacks a portion of them. Of 150,000 to 200,000 clones in the sample, less than 95% are singletons; the top ten hold 5% to 6.5%. Material: peripheral blood, obtained 28 days after the second AZD1222 dose. The receptors shown here come from an adult who received the AZD1222 COVID-19 vaccine.

The V call is TRBV5-1, the J call TRBJ2-1, with D perhaps TRBD1 (6 bases). The V end was cut by 0 bases, the J end by 1 base, with 20 bases between. The CDR3 is 19 residues long. The germline gives CDR1 SGHRS, CDR2 YFSETQ. Here the CDR3 DNA reads TGCGCCAGCAGCTTGGTTTTCAGGGGTAGGGTCCGTTCCTACAATGAGCAGTTCTTC. Protein: CASSLVFRGRVRSYNEQFF.

The CDR3 region has the DNA TGTGCCAGCAGTTCACCAGACAGCCACCGAATCTCACCCCTCCACTTT. Residues: CASSSPDSHRISPLHF. The chain carries TRBV28 and TRBJ1-6; maybe TRBD1 (5 bases). CDR1 is MDHEN, CDR2 SYDVKM, per germline. This CDR3 region has 16 residues. The V and J ends lost 4 bases and 10 bases respectively, with 20 bases between them.

The genes are TRBV28 and TRBJ2-7; D not certain. Germline lookup yields CDR1 MDHEN and CDR2 SYDVKM. V lost 0 bases to trimming and J lost 4 bases, with 1 base between them. This CDR3 is built from 11 residues. The CDR3 sequence: CASSLWYEQYF. The CDR3, as DNA: TGTGCCAGCAGTTTATGGTACGAGCAGTACTTC.

This clone appeared a single time. The V call is TRBV2, the J call TRBJ2-7; 7 bases are a match to TRBD1. V lost 3 bases, J lost 3 bases, and 2 bases stayed unmatched. The CDR3 loop spans 13 amino acids. Germline CDR1 and CDR2: SNHLY and FYNNEI. The CDR3 here is CASSDGTDYEQYF. As DNA, the CDR3 is TGTGCCAGCAGTGACGGGACAGACTACGAGCAGTACTTC.

The rearrangement uses TRBV7-9 and TRBJ1-4; 9 bases line up with TRBD1. The germline gives CDR1 SEHNR, CDR2 FQNEAQ (reference sequence). This CDR3 region has 16 residues. With 5 bases clipped from V and 3 bases from J, the junction kept 7 bases outside the gene matches. In nucleotides, the CDR3 is TGTGCCAGCAGCCCTGGACAGGGGCATCCTAATGAAAAACTGTTTTTT. Protein product: CASSPGQGHPNEKLFF.

The chain combines TRBV9 with TRBJ2-1; a weak D match, TRBD2 (6 bases). In germline, CDR1 is SGDLS, CDR2 YYNGEE. V was trimmed by 0 bases and J by 9 bases, leaving 10 bases between them. The CDR3 totals 13 residues. CDR3 sequence: CASSVDERVEQFF. The CDR3 DNA is TGTGCCAGCAGCGTAGATGAGCGGGTTGAGCAGTTCTTC.

The chain employs TRBV6-5 and TRBJ2-2, with D perhaps TRBD1 (6 bases). Trimming left V 9 bases short and J 2 bases short, with 10 bases between. CDR3 length equals 13 residues. CDR1 and CDR2 (germline): MNHEY, SVGAGI. CDR3 in DNA: TGTGCCAGTATGGACAGCAACACCGGGGAGCTGTTTTTT. Its translation is CASMDSNTGELFF.

This clone was recorded a few times. The rearrangement joins TRBV7-9 to TRBJ1-2; 7 bases are a match to TRBD1. This CDR3 is built from 14 residues. J was trimmed by 6 bases and V by 2 bases; bases with no gene match: 6. CDR1 and CDR2 from the germline V gene are SEHNR and FQNEAQ (reference sequence). CDR3 in amino acids: CASSLTTGFDGYTF. CDR3 nucleotide sequence: TGTGCCAGCAGCTTAACGACAGGGTTCGATGGCTACACCTTC.

This clone was observed a few times. V is TRBV7-2 and J is TRBJ2-3, with D possibly being TRBD2 (5 bases). CDR3 length equals 16 residues. Germline CDR1 is SGHTA and CDR2 is FQGNSA. V dropped 2 bases and J dropped 7 bases, with 19 bases sitting between them. CDR3 DNA sequence: TGTGCCAGCAGCTTATCGGGAACGGGTGTGCGGAATACGCAGTATTTT. Protein: CASSLSGTGVRNTQYF.

The genes are TRBV29-1 and TRBJ1-1, with a tentative D call TRBD1 (5 bases). CDR1 and CDR2 from the germline V gene are SQVTM and ANQGSEA. The V gene lost 4 bases and the J gene lost 4 bases, with 19 bases spanning the gap. This CDR3 region has 15 residues. The DNA for the CDR3 is TGCAGCGTTGGGTTAGGAGAGCTGGGGGTCACTGAAGCTTTCTTT. Protein: CSVGLGELGVTEAFF.

This rearrangement joins TRBV5-6 to TRBJ2-5; 11 bases are shared with TRBD1. Germline V CDR1 and CDR2: SGHDT, YYEEEE. The V segment lost 3 bases and the J segment 4 bases; nucleotides outside the gene matches: 5. CDR3 length: 15 residues. The CDR3: CASSYGTGGRETQYF. CDR3 nucleotide sequence: TGTGCCAGCAGCTACGGGACAGGGGGAAGAGAGACCCAGTACTTC.

V gene TRBV5-8 combines with J gene TRBJ2-1, with 9 bases that match TRBD1. Germline-derived CDR1 and CDR2 are SGHTS and YDEGEE. The CDR3 extends over 14 amino acids. V trimming: 8 bases; J trimming: 5 bases; junction bases outside the gene matches: 8. The CDR3 reads CASKSRDRDNEQFF. CDR3 DNA sequence: TGTGCCAGTAAGAGCCGGGACAGGGACAATGAGCAGTTCTTC.

The chain recombines TRBV6-1 with TRBJ2-5; 13 bases agree with TRBD2. This CDR3 is built from 18 residues. Trimming took 3 bases from V and 5 from J; bases not matched to a gene: 12. The germline V gene encodes CDR1 MNHNS and CDR2 SASEGT. CDR3 sequence reads: CASSDGQGGLAGLETQYF. The DNA of the CDR3 is TGTGCCAGCAGTGACGGTCAAGGGGGACTAGCGGGACTGGAGACCCAGTACTTC.

This sequence joins TRBV12-1 and TRBJ1-5; the listed D gene, TRBD1, was not tested against the DNA. TRBV12-1 is listed as a pseudogene. The CDR3 is 22 amino acids. The CDR3 DNA follows: TGTGCCAGCAGCTTTGATATCTGTGGATGGGACAGGGGGCGGAGGAGCAATCAGCCCCAGCATTTT. It yields the protein CASSFDICGWDRGRRSNQPQHF.

This CDR3 is CASSLDGTRAGYTF. DNA for the CDR3: TGTGCCAGCAGCTTAGACGGGACAAGGGCCGGCTACACCTTC. The gene calls are TRBV7-9 and TRBJ1-2; TRBD1 might be the D (6 bases). The CDR3 consists of 14 residues. V lost 1 base to trimming and J lost 8 bases, with 14 bases between them. Germline CDR1 is SEHNR and CDR2 is FQNEAQ (reference sequence). Drawing the rest from reference TRBV7-9 and TRBJ1-2, the complete variable domain is DTGVSQNPRHKITKRGQNVTFRCDPISEHNRLYWYRQTLGQGPEFLTYFQNEAQLEKSRLLSDRFSAERPKGSFSTLEIQRTEQGDSAMYLCASSLDGTRAGYTFGSGTRLTVV.

The J gene is TRBJ2-7, the V gene TRBV5-1, with D unresolved. Germline values: CDR1 SGHRS, CDR2 YFSETQ. Deletions cut 4 bases from V and 6 bases from J, with 11 bases between. The CDR3 contains 12 residues. The CDR3 region is CASSVDRFEQYF. As DNA, the CDR3 is TGCGCCAGCAGCGTGGACCGCTTCGAGCAGTACTTC.

The J gene is TRBJ2-7, the V gene TRBV4-2, with 12 bases aligning to TRBD1. The CDR3 is 16 amino acids. V shed 4 bases and J 5 bases; nucleotides not matched to a gene: 9. CDR1 is LGHNA and CDR2 is YNFKEQ in the germline V gene. CDR3: CASSRPTGQGAHEQYF. The DNA of the CDR3 is TGTGCCAGCAGCCGCCCGACGGGACAGGGGGCCCACGAGCAGTACTTC.

The genes are TRBV19 and TRBJ1-5, with a possible D match to TRBD1 (5 bases). The CDR3 length is 15 residues. The germline CDR1 and CDR2 sequences are LNHDA and SQIVND (reference sequence). With 7 bases removed from V and 3 bases from J, the gap between germline ends came to 16 bases. The chain's CDR3 is CASTPTAGHNQPQHF. In DNA form, the CDR3 reads TGTGCCAGTACCCCGACCGCCGGACACAATCAGCCCCAGCATTTT.

V is TRBV24-1 and J is TRBJ2-7; 7 nucleotides match TRBD1. CDR1 and CDR2 (germline): KGHDR, SFDVKD. Losses at the gene ends were 12 bases for V and 6 bases for J; bases not matched to a gene: 10. CDR3 length: 12 residues. CDR3 loop: CADEEGAGEQYF. In nucleotides, the CDR3 is TGTGCCGACGAAGAGGGGGCTGGCGAGCAGTACTTC.

The chain employs TRBV4-1 and TRBJ2-6, with a possible D match to TRBD2 (5 bases). The CDR3 runs 17 residues. V dropped 5 bases and J dropped 3 bases, with 17 bases sitting between them. Per germline, CDR1 MGHRA and CDR2 YSYEKL. The CDR3 DNA reads as TGCGCCAGCAGCGTATCTACTAGTGGGGTTGGGGCCAACGTCCTGACTTTC. This gives the protein CASSVSTSGVGANVLTF.

J is TRBJ2-4 and V is TRBV29-1, with 7 nucleotides matching TRBD2. This CDR3 is built from 16 residues. Germline-derived CDR1 and CDR2 are SQVTM and ANQGSEA. After removal of 4 bases from V and 0 bases from J, the junction contained 9 bases not matched to a gene. The CDR3, as DNA: TGCAGCGTTGTCCGGTCTAGCGGACTAGCCAAAAACATTCAGTACTTC. Translation: CSVVRSSGLAKNIQYF.

This rearrangement joins TRBV3-1 (or the pseudogene TRBV3-2) to TRBJ1-5; TRBD1 might be the D (5 bases). CDR3 length equals 15 residues. Germline values: CDR1 LGHDT, CDR2 YNNKEL (reference sequence). With 1 base removed from V and 3 bases from J, the gap between germline ends came to 10 bases. CDR3 protein: CASSQAAGPNQPQHF. The CDR3 DNA reads TGTGCCAGCAGCCAAGCGGCAGGGCCCAATCAGCCCCAGCATTTT.